Below are 31 T cell receptor beta chains sequenced from a single sample in a study of metastatic and nonmetastatic thyroid tumors. Thyroid surgery had not been preceded by any treatment in any patient. TCRdb reassembled clones from the PCR reads with MiXCR. There are around 45,000 clones in the sample; about 3.3% occur only once, and roughly a tenth lies in the top ten. Sequenced: blood. Every receptor here comes from a female donor with papillary thyroid cancer or a benign thyroid nodule (not recorded which). Some clones in this sample may be carry-over from other donors' samples.

The table lists this clone with many counts. V and J are TRBV20-1 and TRBJ1-1; D possibly corresponds to TRBD1 (6 bases). V dropped 4 bases and J dropped 5 bases, with 14 bases sitting between them. The CDR3 runs to 13 residues. CDR1 is DFQATT, CDR2 SNEGSKA, per germline (reference sequence). The CDR3 sequence is CSAKGGRGTEAFF. In DNA form, the CDR3 reads TGCAGTGCTAAGGGGGGGCGCGGGACTGAAGCTTTCTTT.

The chain employs TRBV24-1 and TRBJ2-3; no definite D call. This CDR3 has 14 amino acids. V lost 0 bases to trimming and J lost 8 bases, with 11 bases between them. Germline loops: CDR1 KGHDR, CDR2 SFDVKD. The CDR3 loop reads CATSDLVYQSTQYF. Here the CDR3 DNA reads TGTGCCACCAGTGATTTGGTATACCAAAGTACGCAGTATTTT.

This clone was seen ten or more times. The J gene is TRBJ2-1, the V gene TRBV7-6; D assignment may be TRBD1 or TRBD2 (5 bases each). The CDR3 sequence is 14 residues long. V was shortened by 1 base and J by 6 bases, with 10 bases between the two germline ends. Germline-derived CDR1 and CDR2 are SGHVS and FNYEAQ. The CDR3 is CASSLGGLVNEQFF. The CDR3, as DNA: TGTGCCAGCAGCTTAGGGGGGTTGGTCAATGAGCAGTTCTTC.

This clone has at least ten counts. The V call is TRBV20-1, the J call TRBJ1-1; TRBD1 is a possible D gene (5 bases). Germline values: CDR1 DFQATT, CDR2 SNEGSKA (reference sequence). The CDR3 contains 16 residues. Trimming took 2 bases from V and 1 from J, leaving 17 bases between them. The CDR3, as DNA: TGCAGTGCTAGACCATATATTTGGGGCCCGAACACTGAAGCTTTCTTT. This gives the protein CSARPYIWGPNTEAFF.

This clone has only a few counts. The chain recombines TRBV6-5 with TRBJ2-1; 10 positions agree with TRBD1. CDR3 length equals 15 residues. Germline CDR1 and CDR2: MNHEY and SVGAGI. With V trimmed by 6 bases and J by 6 bases, 8 bases remained unmatched. CDR3 nucleotide sequence: TGTGCCAGCAGGTACGACAGGGGGCAGTTCAATGAGCAGTTCTTC. Translating it yields CASRYDRGQFNEQFF.

This clone was counted many times. The V and J genes are TRBV7-9 and TRBJ2-3, with TRBD2 as a possible D gene (5 bases). The CDR3 consists of 15 residues. V shed 6 bases and J shed 2 bases, with 15 bases lying between them. The germline V gene has CDR1 SEHNR and CDR2 FQNEAQ (reference sequence). The CDR3 region is CASRPRDGVTDTQYF. The CDR3 region has the DNA TGTGCCAGCAGGCCCCGGGATGGGGTCACAGATACGCAGTATTTT.

This clone has more than one count but fewer than ten. In DNA, the CDR3 is TGTGCCAGCAGTTCCCGACTAGCGGGAGGGCGCGGCGGGGAGCTGTTTTTT. This encodes CASSSRLAGGRGGELFF. The gene calls are TRBV27 and TRBJ2-2; 14 bases are a match to TRBD2. CDR1 is MNHEY and CDR2 is SMNVEV in the germline V gene (reference sequence). The ends lost 4 bases at V and 7 bases at J; junction bases unmatched: 8. CDR3 size: 17 residues.

This clone was found once. The chain has TRBV19 and TRBJ2-5; no reliable D call. Per the germline V gene, CDR1 is LNHDA and CDR2 is SQIVND (reference sequence). CDR3 length: 14 amino acids. V lost 4 bases and J lost 2, with 11 bases in between. This CDR3 is CASSTRDEQETQYF. CDR3 coding DNA: TGTGCCAGTAGTACCCGAGACGAACAAGAGACCCAGTACTTC.

This clone was counted only a few times. The chain employs TRBV6-1 and TRBJ1-1; D is ambiguous. Trimming removed 9 bases from V and 0 bases from J, with 11 bases in between. CDR1 and CDR2 from the germline V gene are MNHNS and SASEGT. This CDR3 is 13 amino acids long. CDR3 loop: CASAGSVNTEAFF. The CDR3 DNA is TGTGCCAGTGCTGGATCGGTGAACACTGAAGCTTTCTTT.

This clone appeared a few times. The chain has TRBV6-5 and TRBJ2-7, with D possibly being TRBD1 (5 bases). V lost 1 base and J 3 bases, leaving 13 bases between the germline ends. The CDR3 runs 15 residues. Germline CDR1 MNHEY, CDR2 SVGAGI. DNA of the CDR3: TGTGCCAGCAGTTACTTGGCACAGGAAAGCTACGAGCAGTACTTC. It specifies CASSYLAQESYEQYF.

The table lists this clone with a few counts. The chain links TRBV12-3 or TRBV12-4 to TRBJ2-7; 8 bases fit TRBD2. The CDR3 length is 13 residues. V shed 5 bases, J shed 3 bases, and the junction held 3 bases outside the gene matches. The CDR3 DNA is TGTGCCAGCAGTAGCGGGACTAGCTACGAGCAGTACTTC. This codes for CASSSGTSYEQYF.

There are many counts of this clone. Possible read error: a much larger clone is one base away. The identical CDR3 is also encoded by other nucleotide sequences in the sample. The genes are TRBV29-1 and TRBJ2-5; D might be TRBD2 (6 bases). The CDR3 spans 14 residues. CDR1 is SQVTM and CDR2 is ANQGSEA in the germline V gene. V shed 3 bases and J shed 1 base, with 12 bases lying between them. In DNA form, the CDR3 reads TGCAGCGTTGACGGAGGTAGCGGCCAAGAGACCCAGTACTTC. Encoded protein: CSVDGGSGQETQYF.

The sample holds a few counts of this clone. This chain joins TRBV7-8 and TRBJ2-3; tentative D call: TRBD2 (7 bases). The germline V and J ends were trimmed by 5 bases and 4 bases, with 19 bases remaining between them. Per germline, CDR1 SGHVS and CDR2 FQNEAQ. The CDR3 length is 16 residues. The CDR3 loop is CASSPGVTSEADTQYF. The CDR3 DNA is TGTGCCAGCAGCCCAGGGGTAACTAGCGAGGCAGATACGCAGTATTTT.

This clone was counted at least ten times. The chain is built from TRBV6-2 or TRBV6-3 and TRBJ2-1; D gene unclear. This CDR3 is built from 11 residues. Germline-derived CDR1 and CDR2 are MNHEY and SVGEGT. V was shortened by 4 bases and J by 9 bases, with 7 bases between the two germline ends. The CDR3 protein is CASSSAIEQFF. CDR3 sequence (DNA): TGTGCCAGCAGTTCTGCAATTGAGCAGTTCTTC.

The V gene is TRBV20-1, the J gene TRBJ2-1; D gene unclear. There are 12 residues in the CDR3. Germline values: CDR1 DFQATT, CDR2 SNEGSKA (reference sequence). Trimming left V 7 bases short and J 9 bases short, with 16 bases between. The CDR3 sequence is CSVARVEFEQFF. In nucleotides, the CDR3 is TGCAGTGTTGCTCGTGTAGAATTTGAGCAGTTCTTC.

In this sample, this clone turned up many times. The genes are TRBV18 and TRBJ2-2; D gene uncertain. The CDR3 has 13 residues. V was trimmed by 1 base and J by 3 bases, leaving 3 bases between them. Germline-derived CDR1 and CDR2 are KGHSH and LQKENI. The CDR3 here is CASSPRHTGELFF. The CDR3 nucleotides read TGTGCCAGCTCACCACGTCACACCGGGGAGCTGTTTTTT. Variable domain in full (rest from reference TRBV18 and TRBJ2-2): NAGVMQNPRHLVRRRGQEARLRCSPMKGHSHVYWYRQLPEEGLKFMVYLQKENIIDESGMPKERFSAEFPKEGPSILRIQQVVRGDSAAYFCASSPRHTGELFFGEGSRLTVL.

This clone was counted many times. The chain employs TRBV24-1 and TRBJ2-7; 8 bases agree with TRBD1. This CDR3 comprises 13 residues. Germline lookup yields CDR1 KGHDR and CDR2 SFDVKD. The ends lost 5 bases at V and 4 bases at J; junction bases unmatched: 3. The CDR3 DNA sequence: TGTGCCACCAGTGCCAGGGGGCATTACGAGCAGTACTTC. It yields the protein CATSARGHYEQYF.

This clone has at least ten counts. The chain combines TRBV4-2 with TRBJ2-3, with 9 positions matching TRBD2. The V segment lost 1 base and the J segment 6 bases; nucleotides outside the gene matches: 11. The CDR3 contains 17 residues. Looked up from germline, CDR1 is LGHNA and CDR2 is YNFKEQ. CDR3 coding DNA: TGTGCCAGCAGCCAAGTAGGGAAAGCGGGAGGCCGGGATACGCAGTATTTT. It specifies CASSQVGKAGGRDTQYF.

In this sample, this clone turned up many times. This chain connects TRBV6-4 to TRBJ2-3; D gene uncertain. Germline CDR1 reads MRHNA; CDR2 reads SNTAGT. V was trimmed by 6 bases and J by 3 bases, leaving 10 bases between them. This CDR3 region has 13 residues. The CDR3 DNA reads as TGTGCCAGCAGCGCTGGACCAACAGATACGCAGTATTTT. It yields the protein CASSAGPTDTQYF.

Ten or more counts support this clone. This could be a read error, since a much larger clone is one nucleotide away. J is TRBJ1-3 and V is TRBV3-1; TRBD1 matches 10 bases. Germline-derived CDR1 and CDR2 are LGHDT and YNNKEL (reference sequence). The CDR3 extends over 17 amino acids. In DNA, the CDR3 is TGTGCCGGCAGCCAAGATCGGACAGGGGGATTTGGAAACACCATATATTTT. As protein: CAGSQDRTGGFGNTIYF.

This clone was detected many times. The CDR3 protein is CASSVEGYEQYF. The CDR3 nucleotides read TGTGCCAGCAGCGTAGAAGGGTACGAGCAGTACTTC. The V call is TRBV9, the J call TRBJ2-7; the D is unclear. Germline V gene data show CDR1 as SGDLS and CDR2 as YYNGEE. This CDR3 is 12 amino acids long. V was cut by 0 bases and J by 4 bases, with 5 bases left in between.

The J gene is TRBJ2-4, the V gene TRBV2; 9 bases are a match to TRBD1. The V segment lost 4 bases and the J segment 7 bases; nucleotides outside the gene matches: 11. The CDR3 covers 16 residues. CDR1 is SNHLY and CDR2 is FYNNEI in the germline V gene. The CDR3 region is CASSVGGQGLRNIQYF. For the CDR3, the DNA is TGTGCCAGCAGTGTTGGTGGACAGGGGTTAAGGAACATTCAGTACTTC. Complete variable domain (other parts from reference TRBV2 and TRBJ2-4): EPEVTQTPSHQVTQMGQEVILRCVPISNHLYFYWYRQILGQKVEFLVSFYNNEISEKSEIFDDQFSVERPDGSNFTLKIRSTKLEDSAMYFCASSVGGQGLRNIQYFGAGTRLSVL.

At least ten counts were recorded for this clone. The CDR3 protein is CATSDRTGGNTEAFF. The CDR3 DNA is TGTGCCACCAGTGACCGGACAGGGGGAAACACTGAAGCTTTCTTT. The chain recombines TRBV24-1 with TRBJ1-1; TRBD1 matches at 10 bases. Per the germline V gene, CDR1 is KGHDR and CDR2 is SFDVKD. The CDR3 length is 15 residues. V lost 4 bases, J lost 2 bases, and 3 bases stayed unmatched.

This clone was seen only a few times. The chain has TRBV27 and TRBJ1-6; no clear D gene. The germline gives CDR1 MNHEY, CDR2 SMNVEV (reference sequence). The CDR3 has 13 residues. Trimming cost V 4 bases and J 12 bases, with 13 bases left between them. In DNA form, the CDR3 reads TGTGCCAGCAGTTCGTCCTCTGATATACCCCTCCACTTT. It yields the protein CASSSSSDIPLHF.

This clone showed up just a few times. V usage is TRBV20-1 and J usage is TRBJ2-1; 15 nucleotides match TRBD2. CDR1 DFQATT and CDR2 SNEGSKA come from the germline V gene (reference sequence). The CDR3 has 14 residues. The ends lost 2 bases at V and 9 bases at J; junction bases unmatched: 2. The DNA for the CDR3 is TGCAGTGCTAGACCGGGACTAGCGGGAGGTGAGCAGTTCTTC. Amino acid sequence: CSARPGLAGGEQFF.

This clone was detected only a few times. CDR3 bases: TGTGCCAGCAGCCCTCGGTGGGGGTCAACTATCACAGATACGCAGTATTTT. Translating it yields CASSPRWGSTITDTQYF. The chain has TRBV9 and TRBJ2-3, with D perhaps being TRBD1 or TRBD2 (5 bases each). Trimming pared 4 bases from V and 2 bases from J, leaving 20 bases between. The CDR3 length is 17 residues. Germline V lookup: CDR1 SGDLS, CDR2 YYNGEE. The whole variable domain, filled in from reference TRBV9 and TRBJ2-3, reads DSGVTQTPKHLITATGQRVTLRCSPRSGDLSVYWYQQSLDQGLQFLIQYYNGEERAKGNILERFSAQQFPDLHSELNLSSLELGDSALYFCASSPRWGSTITDTQYFGPGTRLTVL.

This clone has ten or more counts. The chain couples TRBV27 to TRBJ2-5; 9 bases are a match to TRBD1. The CDR3 has 15 residues. V shed 2 bases, J shed 13 bases, and the junction held 14 bases outside the gene matches. CDR1 is MNHEY and CDR2 is SMNVEV in the germline V gene (reference sequence). The CDR3 protein is CASSLGGGQGIPLYF. In DNA form, the CDR3 reads TGTGCCAGCAGTTTAGGGGGGGGACAGGGTATCCCCCTGTACTTC.

This clone was seen only a few times. A read error may explain this, as a much larger clone is one base away. This sequence joins TRBV7-9 and TRBJ2-4; D is undetermined. The CDR3 sequence is 16 residues long. The germline CDR1 and CDR2 sequences are SEHNR and FQNEAQ (reference sequence). The CDR3 loop reads CVSSSARAAPENIQYF. As DNA, the CDR3 is TGTGTCAGCAGCTCGGCTAGAGCAGCCCCGGAGAACATTCAGTACTTC.

Ten or more counts support this clone. This chain links TRBV9 with TRBJ2-1; 7 bases are a match to TRBD1. J gave up 0 bases and V 4 bases, and 1 base lay outside the gene matches. The CDR3 is made up of 14 amino acids. Germline V lookup: CDR1 SGDLS, CDR2 YYNGEE. CDR3 residues: CASSPGGSYNEQFF. CDR3 nucleotides: TGTGCCAGCAGCCCAGGGGGCTCCTACAATGAGCAGTTCTTC.

This clone was seen at least ten times. The chain carries TRBV6-1 and TRBJ1-3; the D is unclear. In germline, CDR1 is MNHNS, CDR2 SASEGT. The CDR3 length is 14 residues. The V gene lost 6 bases and the J gene lost 2 bases, with 11 bases spanning the gap. The CDR3 reads CASRPGHTGNTIYF. The CDR3 DNA reads as TGTGCCAGCAGACCGGGCCATACTGGAAACACCATATATTTT.

This clone was seen only a few times. This chain joins TRBV20-1 and TRBJ2-1, with D tentatively TRBD1 (6 bases). V was trimmed by 6 bases and J by 0 bases, leaving 12 bases between them. The length of the CDR3 is 14 residues. From germline, CDR1 is DFQATT and CDR2 SNEGSKA (reference sequence). CDR3 loop: CSAKRDNSYNEQFF. CDR3 sequence (DNA): TGCAGTGCGAAACGGGACAACTCCTACAATGAGCAGTTCTTC.